The rows below give T cell receptor beta chains drawn from one sample of a study of a mutant IDH1 vaccine in newly diagnosed glioma. Assay: immunoSEQ multiplex PCR; the TCRdb copy retains only in-frame clones and omits some. The table shows some 33,000 clones, with about three fifths occurring only once. Their antigens are not known. This sample comprised PBMCs, obtained from a glioma patient whose treatment included an IDH1 peptide vaccine. The receptor source for this set is a young woman with glioma. CDR3s include the opening cysteine and the closing phenylalanine or tryptophan.

V gene,J gene,CDR3 protein
TRBV12-5,TRBJ2-7,CASRTGGTYEQYF
TRBV30,TRBJ1-1,CAWSGQNTEAFF
TRBV7-6,TRBJ1-1,CASCPGQGPTEAFF
TRBV19,TRBJ1-4,CASSSPRATNEKLFF
TRBV11-3,TRBJ2-5,CASSSGQRETQYF
TRBV5-1,TRBJ2-5,CASSSYLAGGRETQYF
TRBV15,TRBJ2-1,CATSNWTGVNNEQFF
TRBV14,TRBJ1-2,CASSRTRGQGYGYTF
TRBV25-1,TRBJ2-7,CASSDPSRSYEQYF
TRBV6-1,TRBJ1-2,CASSEVTSGYTF
TRBV7-9,TRBJ2-1,CASSHPGQGVDEQFF
TRBV19,TRBJ1-5,CASSGDRGYSNQPQHF
TRBV6-5,TRBJ2-3,CASSPRSDSRTQYF
TRBV6-5,TRBJ2-7,CASSYSSGFSYEQYF
TRBV28,TRBJ1-1,CASSLSPGNTEAFF
TRBV5-1,TRBJ2-7,CASSWGGTRAYEQYF
TRBV5-1,TRBJ2-2,CASSFGAGAFTGELFF
TRBV27,TRBJ2-7,CASQQREGLGEQYF
TRBV19,TRBJ1-2,CASSPGTIGSYGYTF
TRBV5-6,TRBJ1-2,CASSGSGTGYPNYGYTF
TRBV7-8,TRBJ2-1,CASSLAHAGYNEQFF
TRBV5-1,TRBJ1-1,CASSLGQMNTEAFF
TRBV6-5,TRBJ1-1,CASSRTGNTEAFF
TRBV5-1,TRBJ1-1,CASSPRLDRNTEAFF
TRBV7-3,TRBJ1-3,CASSLGGGNTIYF
TRBV13,TRBJ1-2,CASSLAGDRADGYTF
TRBV28,TRBJ1-5,CASSFSGTGNNQPQHF
TRBV5-4,TRBJ1-3,CASTRPERASGNTIYF
TRBV6-5,TRBJ2-3,CASSRGLGDTQYF
TRBV28,TRBJ2-7,CASSPPGVAGEGDYEQYF
TRBV5-1,TRBJ2-2,CASSSNWANTGELFF
TRBV27,TRBJ2-7,CASYEAGSYEQYF
TRBV27,TRBJ2-7,CASSPLPPSGTSGYEQYF
TRBV11-2,TRBJ2-6,CASSLTSWANVLTF
TRBV10-3,TRBJ1-2,CAISGSGQRYYGYTF
TRBV11-2,TRBJ2-4,CASSLRRTGGDGGKNIQYF
TRBV10-3,TRBJ2-3,CAISDLGLAGLTDTQYF
TRBV18,TRBJ1-1,CASSPRQSNTEAFF
TRBV18,TRBJ1-3,CASPTSSGNTIYF
TRBV19,TRBJ2-7,CASSMVGSTAEQYF
TRBV13,TRBJ2-1,CASSPTSGTIQFF
TRBV28,TRBJ1-2,CASSFQGLSTSYTF
TRBV6-4,TRBJ1-1,CASSFEENTEAFF
TRBV7-9,TRBJ2-1,CASSLSGKVEFF